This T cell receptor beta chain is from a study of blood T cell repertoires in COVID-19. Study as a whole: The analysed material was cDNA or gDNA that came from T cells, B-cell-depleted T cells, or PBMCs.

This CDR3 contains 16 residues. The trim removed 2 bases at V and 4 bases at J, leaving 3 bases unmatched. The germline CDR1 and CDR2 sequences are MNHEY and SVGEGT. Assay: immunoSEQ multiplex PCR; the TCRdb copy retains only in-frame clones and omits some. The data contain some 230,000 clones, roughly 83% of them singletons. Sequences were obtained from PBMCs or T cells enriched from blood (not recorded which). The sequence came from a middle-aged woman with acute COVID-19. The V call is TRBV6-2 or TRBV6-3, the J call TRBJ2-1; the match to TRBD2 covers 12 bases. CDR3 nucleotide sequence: TGTGCCAGCAGTTACGGCCTAGCGGGGGGGTACAATGAGCAGTTCTTC. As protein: CASSYGLAGGYNEQFF.